This TCR beta chain was found in a study of blood T cell repertoires in COVID-19. Per the authors' pipeline: Amplification of reference gene primers provided the estimated nucleated cell counts. Clones were sequenced by immunoSEQ multiplex PCR, and TCRdb holds only the in-frame ones, with some missing. V and J calls and clone size are given by that table; D and trimming were obtained from the DNA. The profile covers 200,000 to 300,000 clones, with nearly 95% appearing a single time and about 0.8% taken by the ten largest. The sample taken for sequencing was peripheral blood. The clonotype comes from a man aged 25-45 years with COVID-19, enrolled during active disease.

The CDR3 here is CASSLTHGTNPYNEQFF. The CDR3 nucleotides read TGCGCCAGCAGCTTGACTCACGGGACTAACCCCTACAATGAGCAGTTCTTC. This chain links TRBV5-1 with TRBJ2-1; 7 bases agree with TRBD2. CDR3 size: 17 residues. V lost 1 base to trimming and J lost 2 bases; unmatched junction nucleotides: 9. Germline CDR1 reads SGHRS; CDR2 reads YFSETQ.